Shown below are 13 T cell receptor beta chains from a single sample sequenced in a study of monozygotic twins with inflammatory bowel disease. Reprocessing the 5' RACE reads, TCRdb reports a single entry for every CDR3 protein and omits DNA. The table lists about 330,000 distinct CDR3 sequences. The sequencing input was blood. The receptors stem from a human donor with ulcerative colitis or Crohn's disease, or a healthy co-twin of an affected twin (not recorded which).

The chain links TRBV20-1 to TRBJ2-4; TCRdb outputs TRBD1, but without DNA this stays unchecked. The CDR3 is 16 residues long. CDR1 and CDR2 from the germline V gene are DFQATT and SNEGSKA (reference sequence). This CDR3 reads CSAPVGAGLAKNIQYF.

The CDR3 reads CASSESGTGVLNYGYTF. This chain links TRBV10-2 with TRBJ1-2; TCRdb picks TRBD1, but there is no DNA to check that call. There are 17 residues in the CDR3. Germline V lookup: CDR1 WSHSY, CDR2 SAAADI.

This rearrangement joins TRBV20-1 to TRBJ1-6. Germline V CDR1 and CDR2: DFQATT, SNEGSKA (reference sequence). CDR3 size: 14 residues. This CDR3 reads CSASRDGHNSPLHF.

The chain joins TRBV28 to TRBJ1-2; lacking DNA, the TRBD1 call made by TCRdb goes unchecked. The CDR3 runs 13 residues. The germline V gene has CDR1 MDHEN and CDR2 SYDVKM. The CDR3: CASRGQGGYGYTF.

Here the CDR3 reads CASSLGAFYEQYF. The V and J genes are TRBV7-9 and TRBJ2-7. Germline V gives CDR1 SEHNR, CDR2 FQNEAQ (reference sequence). The CDR3 loop spans 13 amino acids.

The chain combines TRBV11-1 with TRBJ2-1; TCRdb calls TRBD1, which cannot be checked without DNA. Germline V gives CDR1 SGHAT, CDR2 FQDESV (reference sequence). The CDR3 runs 20 residues. The CDR3 spells CASSPGSSGGHGSSYNEQFF.

The V gene is TRBV21-1, the J gene TRBJ2-7; checking the TCRdb D call of TRBD1 is not possible without DNA. TRBV21-1 is recorded as a pseudogene. The CDR3 loop spans 17 amino acids. The CDR3 loop reads CASSKQPTRDRAYEQYF.

The V and J genes are TRBV27 and TRBJ2-3; the D gene TCRdb calls, TRBD1, cannot be checked with no DNA. The CDR3 has 17 residues. Germline V gene lookup returns CDR1 MNHEY and CDR2 SMNVEV (reference sequence). CDR3 sequence reads: CASSFGTKGRKTDTQYF.

V and J are TRBV4-1 and TRBJ1-1. Germline CDR1 MGHRA, CDR2 YSYEKL. The CDR3 runs to 16 residues. The CDR3 is CASSPRSMTAFTEAFF.

The rearrangement uses TRBV7-9 and TRBJ1-2; as DNA is missing, the TRBD1 call by TCRdb cannot be tested. This CDR3 region has 13 residues. Germline CDR1 is SEHNR and CDR2 is FQNEAQ (reference sequence). This CDR3 is CASSPRTTDGYTF. Supplemented by reference TRBV7-9 and TRBJ1-2, the full variable domain reads DTGVSQNPRHKITKRGQNVTFRCDPISEHNRLYWYRQTLGQGPEFLTYFQNEAQLEKSRLLSDRFSAERPKGSFSTLEIQRTEQGDSAMYLCASSPRTTDGYTFGSGTRLTVV.

The rearrangement uses TRBV4-3 and TRBJ2-7. The CDR3 is 16 amino acids. The V gene's germline CDR1 is LGHNA and CDR2 YSLEER. CDR3 protein: CASSQRLTRAFKEQYF.

The CDR3 reads CATSLEGLDRNQSYNEQFF. The gene calls are TRBV7-8 and TRBJ2-1; there is no DNA to check the TCRdb D call of TRBD2. The CDR3 has 19 residues. The V gene's germline CDR1 is SGHVS and CDR2 FQNEAQ.

The chain combines TRBV6-1 with TRBJ2-1; the D call from TCRdb, TRBD2, cannot be confirmed without DNA. The germline CDR1 and CDR2 sequences are MNHNS and SASEGT. The CDR3 extends over 18 amino acids. CDR3: CASSPRPAGGPHYNEQFF.